Sequencing of this TCR beta chain was carried out in a study of cytomegalovirus exposure and HLA in healthy donors. In the PCR, 60 Vbeta and 13 Jbeta primers were used. Clones were read by immunoSEQ multiplex PCR, and TCRdb kept only the in-frame ones, dropping some. The table counts some 120,000 clones; roughly 2.7% lies in the top ten. The CDR3 length is 13 residues. Germline V gene sequence: CDR1 MNHEY, CDR2 SMNVEV (reference sequence). V was shortened by 2 bases and J by 6 bases, with 8 bases between the two germline ends. As to this clone: Its antigen remains unidentified.

Study-level results: A few CMV-associated chains proved CMV antigen-specific in vitro. In a later analysis, several top co-occurrence clusters appeared linked to parvovirus B19, influenza, CMV and Epstein-Barr virus. The authors later found HLA-associated TCR beta chains more clonally expanded than equally common others. Sequence variants that were highly shared formed a cluster that was likely a sequencing artifact.

The sequencing sample was made of PBMCs. The gene calls are TRBV27 and TRBJ2-1; D is unclear. This TCR derives from a man aged 25 to 40 in good health and CMV-seronegative. The CDR3 loop reads CASSLVNSNEQFF. The CDR3 bases are TGTGCCAGCAGTTTAGTTAACTCCAATGAGCAGTTCTTC.